The rows below give T cell receptor beta chains drawn from one sample of a study of shared clonotypes between healthy human individuals. Measured with immunoSEQ multiplex PCR; TCRdb has only the in-frame clones, and not every one. The sample contains under 2,500,000 clones, 90% to 96% of which appear only once. The sample comprised naive CD4+ T cells sorted from blood. These TCRs come from a man between 18 and 35 years old in good health. Each CDR3 is given with its conserved first and last residue. The D gene is left open where the match is weak. Size tells how often a clone was seen (once, few, many) or the class of an expanded clone, and some rows leave it out.

clone size: .
D gene: TRBD1
J gene: TRBJ2-7
CDR3 length: 16
V gene: TRBV2
CDR3 protein: CASSELRTGGVYEQYF
CDR3 DNA: TGTGCCAGCAGTGAACTACGGACAGGGGGAGTCTACGAGCAGTACTTC

clone size: .
D gene: TRBD1
J gene: TRBJ1-5
CDR3 length: 15
V gene: TRBV5-8
CDR3 protein: CASSLGGQANQPQHF
CDR3 DNA: TGTGCCAGCAGCTTGGGGGGACAGGCGAATCAGCCCCAGCATTTT

clone size: .
D gene: .
J gene: TRBJ1-1
CDR3 length: 14
V gene: TRBV27
CDR3 protein: CASSKRSLNTEAFF
CDR3 DNA: TGTGCCAGCAGCAAGAGAAGTCTGAACACTGAAGCTTTCTTT

clone size: .
D gene: TRBD2
J gene: TRBJ2-5
CDR3 length: 15
V gene: TRBV7-2
CDR3 protein: CASSLEASGRETQYF
CDR3 DNA: TGTGCCAGCAGCTTAGAAGCTAGCGGGAGGGAGACCCAGTACTTC

clone size: .
D gene: TRBD2
J gene: TRBJ2-5
CDR3 length: 15
V gene: TRBV5-1
CDR3 protein: CASSLSGTRGETQYF
CDR3 DNA: TGCGCCAGCAGCCTCTCCGGGACTAGGGGAGAGACCCAGTACTTC

clone size: .
D gene: TRBD1
J gene: TRBJ1-5
CDR3 length: 15
V gene: TRBV27
CDR3 protein: CASRGTGLSNQPQHF
CDR3 DNA: TGTGCCAGCAGAGGGACAGGATTGAGCAATCAGCCCCAGCATTTT

clone size: .
D gene: TRBD1
J gene: TRBJ1-3
CDR3 length: 14
V gene: TRBV6-1
CDR3 protein: CASSPGQGSRTIYF
CDR3 DNA: TGTGCCAGCAGCCCGGGACAGGGGAGTCGGACCATATATTTT

clone size: .
D gene: .
J gene: TRBJ1-4
CDR3 length: 14
V gene: TRBV2
CDR3 protein: CASGPRDFNEKLSF
CDR3 DNA: TGTGCCAGCGGCCCCCGGGACTTCAATGAAAAACTGTCTTTT

clone size: once
D gene: .
J gene: TRBJ2-7
CDR3 length: 16
V gene: TRBV10-2
CDR3 protein: CASSETDRLGGYEQYF
CDR3 DNA: TGCGCCAGCAGTGAGACCGACCGTCTGGGCGGCTACGAGCAGTACTTC

clone size: once
D gene: .
J gene: TRBJ2-7
CDR3 length: 12
V gene: TRBV7-7
CDR3 protein: CASVGGSGEQYF
CDR3 DNA: TGTGCTAGCGTCGGAGGGAGCGGGGAGCAGTACTTC

clone size: once
D gene: .
J gene: TRBJ1-1
CDR3 length: 13
V gene: TRBV2
CDR3 protein: CATTGFPGTEAFF
CDR3 DNA: TGTGCCACCACAGGGTTTCCGGGCACTGAAGCTTTCTTT

clone size: .
D gene: TRBD1
J gene: TRBJ2-7
CDR3 length: 15
V gene: TRBV6-5
CDR3 protein: CASSKGTGGIYEQYF
CDR3 DNA: TGTGCCAGCAGCAAAGGGACAGGGGGGATCTACGAGCAGTACTTC

clone size: .
D gene: .
J gene: TRBJ1-6
CDR3 length: 12
V gene: TRBV6-5
CDR3 protein: CASSYSNSPLHF
CDR3 DNA: TGTGCCAGCAGTTACAGTAATTCACCCCTCCACTTT

clone size: once
D gene: .
J gene: TRBJ1-1
CDR3 length: 13
V gene: TRBV2
CDR3 protein: CASSEEAHTEAFF
CDR3 DNA: TGTGCCAGCAGTGAGGAGGCACATACTGAAGCTTTCTTT

clone size: .
D gene: TRBD1
J gene: TRBJ2-7
CDR3 length: 14
V gene: TRBV27
CDR3 protein: CASRRAQGAGEQYF
CDR3 DNA: TGTGCCAGCAGAAGGGCTCAGGGGGCAGGGGAGCAGTACTTC